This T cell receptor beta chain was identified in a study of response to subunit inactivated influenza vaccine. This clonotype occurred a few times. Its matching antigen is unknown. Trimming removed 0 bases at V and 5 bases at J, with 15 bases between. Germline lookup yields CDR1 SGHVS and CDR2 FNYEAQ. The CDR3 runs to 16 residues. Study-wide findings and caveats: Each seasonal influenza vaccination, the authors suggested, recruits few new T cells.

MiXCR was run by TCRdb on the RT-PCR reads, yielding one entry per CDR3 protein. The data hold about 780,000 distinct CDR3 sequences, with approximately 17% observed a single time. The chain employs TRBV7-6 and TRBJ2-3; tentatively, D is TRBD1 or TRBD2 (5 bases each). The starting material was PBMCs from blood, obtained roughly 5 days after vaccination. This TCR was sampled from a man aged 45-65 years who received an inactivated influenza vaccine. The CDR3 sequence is CASSLAPGPQEDTQYF. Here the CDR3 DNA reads TGTGCCAGCAGCTTAGCTCCGGGACCCCAGGAAGATACGCAGTATTTT.